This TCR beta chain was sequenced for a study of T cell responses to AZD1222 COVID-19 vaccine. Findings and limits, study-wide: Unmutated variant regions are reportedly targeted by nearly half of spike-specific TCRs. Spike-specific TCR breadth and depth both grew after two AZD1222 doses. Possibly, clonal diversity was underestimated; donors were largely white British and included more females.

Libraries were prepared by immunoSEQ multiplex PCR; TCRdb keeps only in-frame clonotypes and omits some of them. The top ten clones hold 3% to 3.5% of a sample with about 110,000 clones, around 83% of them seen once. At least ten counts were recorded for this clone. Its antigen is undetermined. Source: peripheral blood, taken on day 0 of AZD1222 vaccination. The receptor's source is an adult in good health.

The CDR3 DNA reads as TGTGCCAGCAGTTTCACTTACACTGAAGCTTTCTTT. Its translation: CASSFTYTEAFF. The chain employs TRBV6-2 or TRBV6-3 and TRBJ1-1; D gene unclear. Germline CDR1 MNHEY, CDR2 SVGEGT. The CDR3 is made up of 12 amino acids. The germline V and J ends were trimmed by 4 bases and 3 bases, with 6 bases remaining between them.